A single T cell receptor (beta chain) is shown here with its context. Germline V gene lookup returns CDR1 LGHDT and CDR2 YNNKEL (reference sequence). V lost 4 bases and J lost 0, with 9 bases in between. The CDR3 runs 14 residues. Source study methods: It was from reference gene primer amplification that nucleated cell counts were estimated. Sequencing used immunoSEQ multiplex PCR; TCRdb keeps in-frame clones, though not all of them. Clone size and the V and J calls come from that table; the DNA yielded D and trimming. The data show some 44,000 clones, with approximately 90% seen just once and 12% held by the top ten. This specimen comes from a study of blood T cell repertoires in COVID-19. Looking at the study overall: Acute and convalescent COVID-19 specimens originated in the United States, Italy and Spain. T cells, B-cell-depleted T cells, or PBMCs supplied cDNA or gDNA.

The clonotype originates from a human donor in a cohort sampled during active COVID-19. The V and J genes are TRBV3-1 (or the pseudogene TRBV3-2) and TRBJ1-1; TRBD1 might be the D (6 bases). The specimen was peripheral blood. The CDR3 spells CASSLTGLNTEAFF. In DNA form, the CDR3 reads TGTGCCAGCAGCCTTACAGGGTTGAACACTGAAGCTTTCTTT.